This TCR beta chain was observed in a study of control samples from healthy donors and cancer patients. Using immunoSEQ multiplex PCR, the repertoire was profiled, and TCRdb retains in-frame clones only, with some absent. The data show around 200,000 clones, 85% to 95% seen once. CDR3 length: 13 amino acids. Trimming left V 2 bases short and J 3 bases short, with 7 bases between. Per germline, CDR1 MNHEY and CDR2 SVGAGI. The TCR was taken from a young man in good health. Specimen: blood. The rearrangement joins TRBV6-5 to TRBJ1-1, with no clear D. DNA of the CDR3: TGTGCCAGCAGTTACGGTCCAGACACTGAAGCTTTCTTT. It specifies CASSYGPDTEAFF.